The 31 T cell receptor beta chains reported below all come from one sample, sequenced in a study of blood T cell repertoires in COVID-19 (dated by TCRdb to the early 2020s). Library method: the immunoSEQ multiplex PCR assay. TCRdb stores this immuneACCESS table with in-frame sequences only. Part of the clones is absent; in the studies checked, under half of the shortfall reflects unresolved V genes, and no reason is known for the rest. The table for this sample lists 250,000 to 300,000 clones; approximately 80% of them were counted only once. The top ten hold roughly 5.3% of the sample. Sequencing was carried out using PBMCs or T cells enriched from blood (not recorded which). The origin of the receptors is a man aged 35-49 years who had been exposed to COVID-19.

The sample holds one count of this clone. V and J are TRBV7-9 and TRBJ1-4, with a weak D call TRBD1 (5 bases). The germline V and J ends were trimmed by 5 bases and 11 bases, with 15 bases remaining between them. The CDR3 runs 13 residues. Germline CDR1 SEHNR, CDR2 FQNEAQ (reference sequence). The CDR3 spells CASSPSGGEKLFF. In DNA, the CDR3 is TGTGCCAGCAGCCCCTCTGGGGGGGAGAAACTGTTTTTT.

The chain recombines TRBV3-1 (or the pseudogene TRBV3-2) with TRBJ2-3, with TRBD1 identical over 9 bases. Germline V lookup: CDR1 LGHDT, CDR2 YNNKEL (reference sequence). V lost 5 bases to trimming and J lost 3 bases; unmatched junction nucleotides: 12. The CDR3 is 17 amino acids. CDR3 nucleotide sequence: TGTGCCAGCAGCTCCTTCGGGACAGGGAAGGGGACAGATACGCAGTATTTT. This encodes CASSSFGTGKGTDTQYF.

The rearrangement uses TRBV5-1 and TRBJ1-4, with 7 bases matching TRBD1. This CDR3 has 15 amino acids. Unmatched junction bases numbered 7, after V lost 1 base and J lost 7 bases. Germline V lookup: CDR1 SGHRS, CDR2 YFSETQ. The CDR3 DNA follows: TGCGCCAGCAGCTTGCAGGGGGAAATTGGTGAAAAACTGTTTTTT. Translation: CASSLQGEIGEKLFF.

This clone was counted ten times or more. The genes are TRBV7-2 and TRBJ1-6, with 10 nucleotides matching TRBD1. The CDR3 totals 14 residues. V lost 9 bases, J lost 7 bases, and 6 bases stayed unmatched. CDR1 is SGHTA, CDR2 FQGNSA, per germline. Here the CDR3 reads CASETGGVNSPLHF. The CDR3 nucleotides read TGTGCCAGTGAGACAGGGGGCGTAAATTCACCCCTCCACTTT.

The V gene is TRBV7-6, the J gene TRBJ2-1; TRBD1 agrees at 9 bases. The CDR3 totals 15 residues. Unmatched junction bases numbered 4, after V lost 3 bases and J lost 4 bases. Germline V gene lookup returns CDR1 SGHVS and CDR2 FNYEAQ. The CDR3 is CASSFTGTGYNEQFF. The CDR3 DNA follows: TGTGCCAGCAGCTTTACCGGGACAGGGTACAATGAGCAGTTCTTC. The full variable domain, completed using reference TRBV7-6 and TRBJ2-1, is GAGVSQSPRYKVTKRGQDVALRCDPISGHVSLYWYRQALGQGPEFLTYFNYEAQQDKSGLPNDRFSAERPEGSISTLTIQRTEQRDSAMYRCASSFTGTGYNEQFFGPGTRLTVL.

This chain links TRBV12-3 or TRBV12-4 with TRBJ2-1; 7 nucleotides match TRBD1. With 6 bases clipped from V and 4 bases from J, the junction kept 0 bases outside the gene matches. The CDR3 is 12 residues long. The CDR3 coding sequence is TGTGCCAGCAGGACAGGGTACAATGAGCAGTTCTTC. It yields the protein CASRTGYNEQFF.

The chain employs TRBV7-8 and TRBJ1-2; tentatively, D is TRBD1 (6 bases). V lost 5 bases and J 1 base, leaving 17 bases between the germline ends. Germline CDR1 reads SGHVS; CDR2 reads FQNEAQ. This CDR3 has 16 amino acids. In DNA, the CDR3 is TGTGCCAGCAGCCAGCTCAGGGGAAAAAATAACTATGGCTACACCTTC. Translation: CASSQLRGKNNYGYTF.

V gene TRBV28 combines with J gene TRBJ1-5, with D maybe TRBD1 (6 bases). V lost 6 bases, J lost 5 bases, and 20 bases lay in between. This CDR3 has 16 amino acids. Germline CDR1 reads MDHEN; CDR2 reads SYDVKM. CDR3 sequence reads: CASRGGATLNHQPQHF. Written as DNA, the CDR3 is TGTGCCAGCAGGGGGGGGGCAACCCTAAACCATCAGCCCCAGCATTTT. Using reference TRBV28 and TRBJ1-5 for the parts outside the CDR3, the full variable domain is DVKVTQSSRYLVKRTGEKVFLECVQDMDHENMFWYRQDPGLGLRLIYFSYDVKMKEKGDIPEGYSVSREKKERFSLILESASTNQTSMYLCASRGGATLNHQPQHFGDGTRLSIL.

The chain combines TRBV19 with TRBJ1-1; tentatively, D is TRBD1 (6 bases). The length of the CDR3 is 14 residues. V lost 5 bases and J lost 1, with 11 bases in between. The V gene's germline CDR1 is LNHDA and CDR2 SQIVND (reference sequence). CDR3 region: CASSRQGRNTEAFF. CDR3 in DNA: TGTGCCAGTAGTCGCCAGGGGCGGAACACTGAAGCTTTCTTT.

This chain connects TRBV5-1 to TRBJ2-1, with 11 nucleotides matching TRBD2. V shed 0 bases and J 7 bases; nucleotides not matched to a gene: 9. The CDR3 is 17 amino acids. Germline V lookup: CDR1 SGHRS, CDR2 YFSETQ. DNA of the CDR3: TGCGCCAGCAGCTTGGAGGCTAGCGGGAGGCTGTTGAATGAGCAGTTCTTC. Amino acid sequence: CASSLEASGRLLNEQFF.

This clone was detected once. The rearrangement links TRBV10-3 to TRBJ2-5; 7 nucleotides line up with TRBD1. CDR3 size: 13 residues. From germline, CDR1 is ENHRY and CDR2 SYGVKD. The J segment lost 1 base and the V segment lost 6 bases, leaving 2 bases of the junction unmatched. CDR3 in DNA: TGTGCCATCAGAGGACAGGTCCAAGAGACCCAGTACTTC. Amino acid sequence: CAIRGQVQETQYF.

V gene TRBV28 combines with J gene TRBJ1-1; D gene uncertain. Germline loops: CDR1 MDHEN, CDR2 SYDVKM. V gave up 6 bases and J gave up 1 base, with 12 bases separating them. This CDR3 spans 14 amino acids. The DNA of the CDR3 is TGTGCCAGCAGGATCGAAACAGAGAACACTGAAGCTTTCTTT. Amino acids: CASRIETENTEAFF.

The chain combines TRBV5-8 with TRBJ1-5; the D gene is possibly TRBD1 (6 bases). V was clipped by 1 base and J by 4 bases, with 12 bases between them. This CDR3 region has 15 residues. Per germline, CDR1 SGHTS and CDR2 YDEGEE. The CDR3 DNA reads TGTGCCAGCAGCTTGCAGGGGACACAAAATCAGCCCCAGCATTTT. Its translation: CASSLQGTQNQPQHF.

The chain has TRBV4-2 and TRBJ2-2; a weak D match, TRBD2 (5 bases). The CDR3 is made up of 15 amino acids. The V and J ends lost 0 bases and 5 bases respectively, with 10 bases between them. Germline V CDR1 and CDR2: LGHNA, YNFKEQ. The CDR3 coding sequence is TGTGCCAGCAGCCAAGATCTCTGGGAGACCGGGGAGCTGTTTTTT. It translates to CASSQDLWETGELFF.

The chain couples TRBV12-3 or TRBV12-4 to TRBJ2-3; possible D gene TRBD2, 6 bases. V gave up 4 bases and J gave up 8 bases, with 7 bases separating them. The CDR3 covers 11 residues. CDR3 bases: TGTGCCAGCAGTTCGCGGGGTACGCAGTATTTT. Translated, it gives CASSSRGTQYF.

V gene TRBV12-3 or TRBV12-4 combines with J gene TRBJ1-5; D not certain. With 2 bases removed from V and 9 bases from J, the gap between germline ends came to 11 bases. The CDR3 is 13 amino acids. The CDR3 bases are TGTGCCAGCAGTTTACCGCCGCGTGGGCCCCAGCATTTT. The encoded protein is CASSLPPRGPQHF.

This sequence joins TRBV5-1 and TRBJ2-3; 9 nucleotides match TRBD1. The trim removed 4 bases at V and 5 bases at J, leaving 11 bases unmatched. This CDR3 spans 16 amino acids. Looked up from germline, CDR1 is SGHRS and CDR2 is YFSETQ. The CDR3 region is CASSGPLGQGRDTQYF. CDR3 bases: TGCGCCAGCAGCGGGCCGTTGGGACAGGGAAGAGATACGCAGTATTTT.

The chain combines TRBV18 with TRBJ1-1, with D maybe TRBD1 (6 bases). Trimming left V 5 bases short and J 10 bases short, with 20 bases between. The CDR3 contains 14 residues. Germline lookup yields CDR1 KGHSH and CDR2 LQKENI. CDR3: CASSTTATTGGAFF. As DNA, the CDR3 is TGTGCCAGCTCAACAACAGCGACGACAGGAGGAGCTTTCTTT.

The V call is TRBV10-3, the J call TRBJ2-3; D uncertain. The germline V and J ends were trimmed by 2 bases and 5 bases, with 2 bases remaining between them. Germline assignment: CDR1 ENHRY and CDR2 SYGVKD. This CDR3 spans 11 amino acids. The CDR3 DNA follows: TGTGCCATCAGTGAGCAAGATACGCAGTATTTT. It codes for CAISEQDTQYF.

The rearrangement joins TRBV5-6 to TRBJ2-1; 9 bases are a match to TRBD1. Per the germline V gene, CDR1 is SGHDT and CDR2 is YYEEEE. The CDR3 length is 15 residues. Losses at the gene ends were 0 bases for V and 3 bases for J; bases not matched to a gene: 1. The CDR3 loop reads CASSLVTGGYNEQFF. The CDR3 nucleotides are TGTGCCAGCAGCTTGGTGACAGGGGGCTACAATGAGCAGTTCTTC. Filled out from reference TRBV5-6 and TRBJ2-1, the complete variable domain reads DAGVTQSPTHLIKTRGQQVTLRCSPKSGHDTVSWYQQALGQGPQFIFQYYEEEERQRGNFPDRFSGHQFPNYSSELNVNALLLGDSALYLCASSLVTGGYNEQFFGPGTRLTVL.

The V call is TRBV3-1 (or the pseudogene TRBV3-2), the J call TRBJ2-1; 8 bases line up with TRBD2. The V gene's germline CDR1 is LGHDT and CDR2 YNNKEL (reference sequence). The junction had 5 bases not matched to a gene; V was cut back by 4 bases and J by 6 bases. The CDR3 is 14 amino acids. In DNA, the CDR3 is TGTGCCAGCAGCCTAGCGGCGGGGGGCAATGAGCAGTTCTTC. Its protein is CASSLAAGGNEQFF.

The gene calls are TRBV5-1 and TRBJ1-2; possibly TRBD1 for D (5 bases). The germline CDR1 and CDR2 sequences are SGHRS and YFSETQ. Trimming removed 0 bases from V and 8 bases from J, with 17 bases in between. CDR3 size: 15 residues. For the CDR3, the DNA is TGCGCCAGCAGCTTGGCGGGGGTCGAAGGGGAAGGCTACACCTTC. It specifies CASSLAGVEGEGYTF.

The chain is built from TRBV9 and TRBJ2-5; tentatively, D is TRBD2 (5 bases). The V end was cut by 0 bases, the J end by 2 bases, with 11 bases between. Per germline, CDR1 SGDLS and CDR2 YYNGEE. This CDR3 spans 15 amino acids. CDR3 in DNA: TGTGCCAGCAGCGTAGATCCGGGGAAACAAGAGACCCAGTACTTC. Amino acid sequence: CASSVDPGKQETQYF.

V usage is TRBV5-1 and J usage is TRBJ1-1; D is perhaps TRBD1 (6 bases). From germline, CDR1 is SGHRS and CDR2 YFSETQ. This CDR3 contains 12 residues. Between the trimmed V and J ends, which lost 4 bases and 7 bases, there was a span of 11 bases. In DNA, the CDR3 is TGCGCCAGCAGCGTTCAACAGGGTGAAGCTTTCTTT. This sequence encodes CASSVQQGEAFF.

This clone was seen a few times. This rearrangement joins TRBV7-2 to TRBJ2-2, with 14 positions matching TRBD2. The germline gives CDR1 SGHTA, CDR2 FQGNSA. The CDR3 length is 17 residues. With 6 bases clipped from V and 4 bases from J, the junction kept 7 bases outside the gene matches. This chain's CDR3 is CASSLTSGRGGTGELFF. The CDR3 coding sequence is TGTGCCAGCAGTTTGACTAGCGGGAGGGGTGGCACCGGGGAGCTGTTTTTT.

The gene calls are TRBV2 and TRBJ1-3; TRBD1 matches 7 bases. The CDR3 loop spans 13 amino acids. The germline V gene has CDR1 SNHLY and CDR2 FYNNEI. After removal of 4 bases from V and 7 bases from J, the junction contained 4 bases not matched to a gene. CDR3 bases: TGTGCCAGCAGTGGCCCAGGGGGGAACACCATATATTTT. Translating gives CASSGPGGNTIYF.

J is TRBJ1-4 and V is TRBV4-2; D unclear. The V end was cut by 3 bases, the J end by 4 bases, with 12 bases between. The CDR3 extends over 15 amino acids. Germline lookup yields CDR1 LGHNA and CDR2 YNFKEQ. CDR3 sequence: CASSQDPGGNEKLFF. CDR3 DNA: TGTGCCAGCAGCCAGGACCCGGGAGGTAATGAAAAACTGTTTTTT.

This clone appeared a single time. The chain joins TRBV6-5 to TRBJ2-3, with D tentatively TRBD1 (5 bases). The length of the CDR3 is 14 residues. Germline CDR1 reads MNHEY; CDR2 reads SVGAGI. V was pared by 5 bases and J by 6 bases, with 15 bases between. In nucleotides, the CDR3 is TGTGCCAGCAGTAGACAGATTGGGGCGGATACGCAGTATTTT. Amino acid sequence: CASSRQIGADTQYF.

The V gene is TRBV10-3, the J gene TRBJ2-7; D possibly corresponds to TRBD2 (6 bases). Germline CDR1 ENHRY, CDR2 SYGVKD. This CDR3 region has 13 residues. V dropped 10 bases and J dropped 5 bases, with 18 bases sitting between them. The CDR3: CATEAGGLNEQYF. As DNA, the CDR3 is TGTGCCACCGAAGCCGGAGGGTTGAACGAGCAGTACTTC.

This chain links TRBV19 with TRBJ2-3, with TRBD2 as a possible D gene (6 bases). Germline V gene sequence: CDR1 LNHDA, CDR2 SQIVND (reference sequence). V lost 5 bases, J lost 7 bases, and 13 bases lay in between. The length of the CDR3 is 13 residues. CDR3 in amino acids: CASSPGSLNTQYF. CDR3 bases: TGTGCCAGTAGTCCCGGGAGTTTAAATACGCAGTATTTT.

Comment on this clone: Its ends do not fully match the called genes, so a read error is possible. This chain joins TRBV11-2 and TRBJ2-1; D is undetermined. Germline V gives CDR1 SGHAT, CDR2 FQNNGV. The CDR3 length is 16 residues. CDR3 sequence reads: CASSLVSSAVYSEQFF. The CDR3 DNA reads TGTGCCAGCAGCTTAGTGAGCTCTGCAGTCTACAGTGAGCAGTTCTTC.